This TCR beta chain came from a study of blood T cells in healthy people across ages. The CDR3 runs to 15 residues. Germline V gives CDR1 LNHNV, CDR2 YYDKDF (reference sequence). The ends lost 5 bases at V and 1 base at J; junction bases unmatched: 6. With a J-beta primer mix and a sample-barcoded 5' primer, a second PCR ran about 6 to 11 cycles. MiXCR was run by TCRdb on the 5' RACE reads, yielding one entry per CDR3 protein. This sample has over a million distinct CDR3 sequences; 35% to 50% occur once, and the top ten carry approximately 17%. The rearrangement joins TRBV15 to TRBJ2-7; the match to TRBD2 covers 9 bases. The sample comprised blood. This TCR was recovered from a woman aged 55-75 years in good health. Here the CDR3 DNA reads TGTGCCACCAGCGGCGGGAGGGCGTCATCCTACGAGCAGTACTTC. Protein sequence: CATSGGRASSYEQYF.